This entry lists 28 T cell receptor beta chains sequenced from one sample in a study of blood T cell repertoires in COVID-19. Only in-frame clones appear in the TCRdb table, and some are missing; sequencing was by immunoSEQ multiplex PCR. This repertoire shows 270,000 or so clones, roughly nine tenths found once; its top ten account for 0.94%. The sequencing input was peripheral blood. These receptors came from a woman between 40 and 50 years old who had recovered from COVID-19.

This clone has just one count. This chain connects TRBV5-1 to TRBJ2-1, with D possibly being TRBD2 (6 bases). The V gene's germline CDR1 is SGHRS and CDR2 YFSETQ. V lost 2 bases to trimming and J lost 0 bases, with 15 bases between them. CDR3 length equals 17 residues. CDR3 protein: CASSFRPGASSYNEQFF. The CDR3, as DNA: TGCGCCAGCAGCTTCCGCCCGGGAGCTAGCTCCTACAATGAGCAGTTCTTC.

This chain uses TRBV19 with TRBJ2-5; 7 nucleotides agree with TRBD2. The V gene's germline CDR1 is LNHDA and CDR2 SQIVND (reference sequence). This CDR3 has 12 amino acids. V gave up 5 bases and J gave up 5 bases; unmatched junction bases: 2. CDR3 in DNA: TGTGCCAGTAGTGGGGGAGGGGAGACCCAGTACTTC. Translation gives CASSGGGETQYF.

V gene TRBV7-6 combines with J gene TRBJ2-1; D is perhaps TRBD1 (8 bases). Germline V lookup: CDR1 SGHVS, CDR2 FNYEAQ. CDR3 size: 16 residues. V lost 5 bases to trimming and J lost 12 bases, with 26 bases between them. The CDR3 loop is CASSQDLADYRGGQFF. For the CDR3, the DNA is TGTGCCAGCAGCCAAGACCTAGCCGACTACAGGGGGGGGCAGTTCTTC. The whole variable domain, filled in from reference TRBV7-6 and TRBJ2-1, reads GAGVSQSPRYKVTKRGQDVALRCDPISGHVSLYWYRQALGQGPEFLTYFNYEAQQDKSGLPNDRFSAERPEGSISTLTIQRTEQRDSAMYRCASSQDLADYRGGQFFGPGTRLTVL.

This clone has only one observation. The gene calls are TRBV24-1 and TRBJ2-1, with 7 bases lining up with TRBD1. The V segment lost 2 bases and the J segment 2 bases; nucleotides outside the gene matches: 11. Germline V gene data show CDR1 as KGHDR and CDR2 as SFDVKD. There are 18 residues in the CDR3. CDR3 loop: CATSDSTSRDRAYNEQFF. The CDR3 DNA follows: TGTGCCACCAGTGATTCGACCTCCCGGGACAGAGCCTACAATGAGCAGTTCTTC.

The gene calls are TRBV9 and TRBJ2-1, with TRBD2 matching 7 bases. Germline V lookup: CDR1 SGDLS, CDR2 YYNGEE. V shed 3 bases, J shed 8 bases, and the junction held 11 bases outside the gene matches. The CDR3 runs 15 residues. CDR3 in DNA: TGTGCCAGCAGCGAAAGCCCCGGGACTAAATATGAGCAGTTCTTC. As protein: CASSESPGTKYEQFF.

The rearrangement links TRBV20-1 to TRBJ2-1; the D gene is possibly TRBD2 (5 bases). Germline CDR1 is DFQATT and CDR2 is SNEGSKA (reference sequence). CDR3 length equals 13 residues. The chain's CDR3 is CSTSVPAGNEQFF. CDR3 DNA: TGCAGCACTAGTGTCCCGGCGGGCAATGAGCAGTTCTTC.

The gene calls are TRBV27 and TRBJ2-1, with 9 bases that match TRBD1. Germline CDR1 and CDR2: MNHEY and SMNVEV (reference sequence). V was pared by 8 bases and J by 8 bases, with 13 bases of the junction left unmatched. This CDR3 comprises 15 residues. Written as DNA, the CDR3 is TGTGCCAGCGGGTCCCCGGGACAGGGCATCGATGAGCAGTTCTTC. It encodes CASGSPGQGIDEQFF.

The chain has TRBV5-4 and TRBJ2-7, with a possible D match to TRBD1 (6 bases). From germline, CDR1 is SGHNT and CDR2 YYREEE (reference sequence). V dropped 0 bases and J dropped 5 bases, with 9 bases sitting between them. The CDR3 spans 13 residues. CDR3 in amino acids: CASSLAEGDEQYF. DNA of the CDR3: TGTGCCAGCAGCTTGGCCGAGGGGGACGAGCAGTACTTC.

The J gene is TRBJ2-7, the V gene TRBV11-2; 9 bases align to TRBD2. Germline loops: CDR1 SGHAT, CDR2 FQNNGV. The length of the CDR3 is 15 residues. The ends lost 0 bases at V and 3 bases at J; junction bases unmatched: 3. The CDR3 region is CASSLDLAGNYEQYF. The CDR3 nucleotides are TGTGCCAGCAGCTTAGACCTAGCGGGAAACTACGAGCAGTACTTC.

The J gene is TRBJ2-2, the V gene TRBV14; TRBD1 matches at 9 bases. The CDR3 totals 15 residues. Trimming cost V 4 bases and J 5 bases; bases outside gene matches: 5. Per the germline V gene, CDR1 is SGHDN and CDR2 is FVKESK. The CDR3 nucleotides are TGTGCCAGCAGCCTAGGACAGGGGCGAACCGGGGAGCTGTTTTTT. It encodes CASSLGQGRTGELFF.

The chain has TRBV24-1 and TRBJ1-1; 10 bases align to TRBD1. Germline-derived CDR1 and CDR2 are KGHDR and SFDVKD. The CDR3 has 21 amino acids. Unmatched junction bases numbered 19, after V lost 2 bases and J lost 2 bases. For the CDR3, the DNA is TGTGCCACCAGTGATTCGCATCCGGGACAGGGGAGCCAGGTGGTTAACACTGAAGCTTTCTTT. Amino acid sequence: CATSDSHPGQGSQVVNTEAFF.

The V and J genes are TRBV5-4 and TRBJ2-7; 8 nucleotides line up with TRBD2. Looked up from germline, CDR1 is SGHNT and CDR2 is YYREEE (reference sequence). The CDR3 is 13 residues long. V dropped 7 bases and J dropped 3; count of bases not matched to a gene: 6. The CDR3 sequence is CASAAGVGYEQYF. DNA of the CDR3: TGTGCCAGCGCAGCGGGAGTGGGCTACGAGCAGTACTTC.

The gene calls are TRBV5-1 and TRBJ2-3; no definite D call. Trimming left V 0 bases short and J 5 bases short, with 13 bases between. The CDR3 extends over 15 amino acids. Germline lookup yields CDR1 SGHRS and CDR2 YFSETQ. Written as DNA, the CDR3 is TGCGCCAGCAGCTTGGACTCCCCATCTATAGATACGCAGTATTTT. Translated: CASSLDSPSIDTQYF.

This sequence joins TRBV2 and TRBJ2-7; TRBD1 matches 10 bases. V gave up 8 bases and J gave up 3 bases; unmatched junction bases: 1. CDR1 and CDR2 (germline): SNHLY, FYNNEI. This CDR3 comprises 12 residues. In nucleotides, the CDR3 is TGTGCCAGCGGGACAGGGGTCTACGAGCAGTACTTC. Translating it yields CASGTGVYEQYF.

V usage is TRBV5-4 and J usage is TRBJ1-2; weak D call: TRBD1 (6 bases). This CDR3 comprises 16 residues. Germline lookup yields CDR1 SGHNT and CDR2 YYREEE (reference sequence). V lost 3 bases to trimming and J lost 1 base, with 16 bases between them. CDR3 coding DNA: TGTGCCAGCAGCTCTATTACAGGGTTAGTTAACTATGGCTACACCTTC. Amino acids: CASSSITGLVNYGYTF.

The CDR3 bases are TGTGCCAGTAGTATAGATGGACAGCGGGAGGAACTGTTTTTT. This codes for CASSIDGQREELFF. V gene TRBV19 combines with J gene TRBJ1-4; possibly TRBD1 for D (6 bases). The CDR3 length is 14 residues. Germline-derived CDR1 and CDR2 are LNHDA and SQIVND (reference sequence). V dropped 0 bases and J dropped 12 bases, with 14 bases sitting between them.

The CDR3 region has the DNA TGCGCCAGCAACCTGCCAGGGGGCACTGAAGCTTTCTTT. Translating it yields CASNLPGGTEAFF. The rearrangement joins TRBV10-2 to TRBJ1-1, with 7 bases aligning to TRBD1. The V and J ends lost 7 bases and 4 bases, in that order; junction bases with no gene match: 6. There are 13 residues in the CDR3. CDR1 and CDR2 (germline): WSHSY, SAAADI.

This clone was detected only once. The chain joins TRBV19 to TRBJ1-5, with 7 bases matching TRBD1. CDR1 is LNHDA and CDR2 is SQIVND in the germline V gene (reference sequence). This CDR3 is built from 15 residues. After removal of 4 bases from V and 7 bases from J, the junction contained 10 bases not matched to a gene. The CDR3 bases are TGTGCCAGTAGTACGGGCGACAGGGTCGGGCAGCCCCAGCATTTT. Amino acids: CASSTGDRVGQPQHF.

The CDR3 nucleotides are TGTGCCAGCAAACGCGGAGATGGCTACACCTTC. This translates into CASKRGDGYTF. The chain combines TRBV6-5 with TRBJ1-2, with D uncertain. The CDR3 loop spans 11 amino acids. V was cut by 7 bases and J by 6 bases, with 9 bases left in between. Germline V lookup: CDR1 MNHEY, CDR2 SVGAGI.

The chain couples TRBV24-1 to TRBJ1-1; no definite D call. The CDR3 is 14 amino acids. V was shortened by 7 bases and J by 1 base, with 12 bases between the two germline ends. CDR1 and CDR2 (germline): KGHDR, SFDVKD. CDR3 DNA sequence: TGTGCCACCAGGGAGGGCAATGCGAACACTGAAGCTTTCTTT. Translation gives CATREGNANTEAFF.

The genes are TRBV27 and TRBJ2-3; D remains unclear. Germline CDR1 MNHEY, CDR2 SMNVEV (reference sequence). The CDR3 is 14 residues long. The V gene lost 4 bases and the J gene lost 2 bases, with 10 bases spanning the gap. The CDR3 is CASSSSLLTDTQYF. For the CDR3, the DNA is TGTGCCAGCAGTTCATCTTTACTCACAGATACGCAGTATTTT.

The rearrangement uses TRBV7-8 and TRBJ2-1, with 11 bases matching TRBD2. The germline CDR1 and CDR2 sequences are SGHVS and FQNEAQ. The CDR3 sequence is 14 residues long. V lost 11 bases to trimming and J lost 7 bases; unmatched junction nucleotides: 10. CDR3 region: CALASGLADNEQFF. CDR3 DNA sequence: TGTGCCCTGGCCTCGGGACTAGCGGATAATGAGCAGTTCTTC.

The chain recombines TRBV2 with TRBJ2-1; D possibly corresponds to TRBD2 (6 bases). Trimming left V 5 bases short and J 10 bases short, with 15 bases between. The germline V gene encodes CDR1 SNHLY and CDR2 FYNNEI. The CDR3 is made up of 13 amino acids. The CDR3: CASSLVIAAEQFF. DNA of the CDR3: TGTGCCAGCAGTCTCGTCATAGCGGCCGAGCAGTTCTTC. The whole variable domain, remainder taken from reference TRBV2 and TRBJ2-1, is EPEVTQTPSHQVTQMGQEVILRCVPISNHLYFYWYRQILGQKVEFLVSFYNNEISEKSEIFDDQFSVERPDGSNFTLKIRSTKLEDSAMYFCASSLVIAAEQFFGPGTRLTVL.

The chain is built from TRBV21-1 and TRBJ2-7; TRBD2 is the table's D call, not checked against the DNA. TRBV21-1 is annotated as a pseudogene. The CDR3 has 17 amino acids. The DNA for the CDR3 is TGTGCCAGCAGCAAAGAGAGGACTAGCGGGAGTTCCTACGAGCAGTACTTC. This codes for CASSKERTSGSSYEQYF.

The chain has TRBV9 and TRBJ2-1; 7 nucleotides agree with TRBD2. The CDR3 length is 15 residues. V lost 0 bases, J lost 8 bases, and 8 bases stayed unmatched. The germline V gene has CDR1 SGDLS and CDR2 YYNGEE. The CDR3, as DNA: TGTGCCAGCAGCGTAGTGGCGGGAGTGGGGGATGAGCAGTTCTTC. Its protein product is CASSVVAGVGDEQFF.

V gene TRBV9 combines with J gene TRBJ2-7, with 10 positions matching TRBD2. Germline values: CDR1 SGDLS, CDR2 YYNGEE. Trimming at V came to 7 bases and at J to 0 bases, leaving 4 bases not matched to a gene. The CDR3 extends over 14 amino acids. The CDR3, as DNA: TGTGCCAGCGCCGGGACTAGCGACTCCTACGAGCAGTACTTC. Its protein product is CASAGTSDSYEQYF.

The chain employs TRBV7-9 and TRBJ2-3; 8 nucleotides agree with TRBD1. The CDR3 length is 16 residues. The germline V gene has CDR1 SEHNR and CDR2 FQNEAQ (reference sequence). Trimming took 5 bases from V and 2 from J; bases not matched to a gene: 9. In DNA form, the CDR3 reads TGTGCCAGCAGCAAAGGGACAGGCCATCCCACAGATACGCAGTATTTT. Translated, it gives CASSKGTGHPTDTQYF.

The chain recombines TRBV28 with TRBJ1-3; 7 nucleotides agree with TRBD1. The CDR3 covers 15 residues. J was trimmed by 5 bases and V by 2 bases; bases with no gene match: 6. Germline CDR1 and CDR2: MDHEN and SYDVKM. As DNA, the CDR3 is TGTGCCAGCAGTTTACGAGGGACAGCCCGAAACACCATATATTTT. This codes for CASSLRGTARNTIYF.